Listed here are 5 T cell receptor beta chains from one sample, sequenced in a study of somatic mutations in cytotoxic T cells in rheumatoid arthritis. This table comes from immunoSEQ multiplex PCR, and its TCRdb copy is limited to in-frame clones, with some not included. The sample lists around 20,000 clones; 65% to 70% were seen once. Sample: CD8+ T cells sorted from blood. These receptor sequences come from an adult with rheumatoid arthritis.

V gene TRBV5-8 combines with J gene TRBJ1-5; 9 nucleotides line up with TRBD1. This CDR3 contains 19 residues. Per germline, CDR1 SGHTS and CDR2 YDEGEE. The V gene end was trimmed by 0 bases and the J gene end by 0 bases; junction bases not matched to a gene: 10. The CDR3 loop is CASSLVLGQGLFSNQPQHF. CDR3 DNA sequence: TGTGCCAGCAGCTTGGTTTTGGGACAGGGCCTTTTTAGCAATCAGCCCCAGCATTTT. The full variable domain, with the rest looked up from reference TRBV5-8 and TRBJ1-5, is EAGVTQSPTHLIKTRGQQATLRCSPISGHTSVYWYQQALGLGLQFLLWYDEGEERNRGNFPPRFSGRQFPNYSSELNVNALELEDSALYLCASSLVLGQGLFSNQPQHFGDGTRLSIL.

The rearrangement uses TRBV29-1 and TRBJ2-1; TRBD2 agrees at 13 bases. After removal of 6 bases from V and 10 bases from J, the junction contained 6 bases not matched to a gene. CDR1 SQVTM and CDR2 ANQGSEA come from the germline V gene. This CDR3 has 13 amino acids. The CDR3 sequence is CSVGLAGINEQFF. CDR3 in DNA: TGCAGCGTGGGACTAGCGGGGATTAACGAGCAGTTCTTC.

For the CDR3, the DNA is TGCGCCAGCAGCCAAGAGTGGGCAATCAATCAGCCCCAGCATTTT. It is translated as CASSQEWAINQPQHF. The chain combines TRBV4-1 with TRBJ1-5; D remains ambiguous. The germline V gene encodes CDR1 MGHRA and CDR2 YSYEKL. The length of the CDR3 is 15 residues. Trimming left V 0 bases short and J 3 bases short, with 9 bases between.

The V and J genes are TRBV7-9 and TRBJ2-2, with D possibly TRBD1 on 5 matching bases. There are 12 residues in the CDR3. Trimming stripped 2 bases from V and 8 bases from J, with 6 bases between. The germline V gene has CDR1 SEHNR and CDR2 FQNEAQ (reference sequence). The CDR3, as DNA: TGTGCCAGCAGCTTAAGGGGAGGGGAGCTGTTTTTT. Translating it yields CASSLRGGELFF.

A few counts support this clone. The V call is TRBV19, the J call TRBJ1-1; D is possibly TRBD1 (5 bases). CDR1 and CDR2 from the germline V gene are LNHDA and SQIVND (reference sequence). The CDR3 is 13 amino acids. Trimming shortened V by 3 bases and J by 1 base, and 6 bases separated the two germline ends. CDR3 region: CASSMGQNTEAFF. The CDR3, as DNA: TGTGCCAGTAGTATGGGGCAGAACACTGAAGCTTTCTTT.